The 5 T cell receptor beta chains below all came from one sample that was sequenced in a study of T cell responses to AZD1222 COVID-19 vaccine. Produced via immunoSEQ multiplex PCR; TCRdb's table is partial and in-frame only. The sample contains about 94,000 clones, around nine tenths of which appear only once. Specimen: peripheral blood, collected on day 0 of AZD1222 vaccination. All receptors derive from an adult in good health.

The chain employs TRBV7-3 and TRBJ1-1; D unresolved. Trimming removed 1 base at V and 8 bases at J, with 2 bases between. CDR3 length equals 10 residues. Germline CDR1 and CDR2: SGHTA and FQGTGA. For the CDR3, the DNA is TGTGCCAGCAGCTTAATCGAAGCTTTCTTT. Translation gives CASSLIEAFF.

The chain joins TRBV7-2 to TRBJ1-1, with 7 bases that match TRBD1. CDR1 is SGHTA, CDR2 FQGNSA, per germline. The length of the CDR3 is 15 residues. Trimming at V came to 5 bases and at J to 5 bases, leaving 11 bases not matched to a gene. The CDR3: CASSHVAGGGTEAFF. The CDR3 DNA follows: TGTGCCAGCAGCCATGTCGCAGGGGGAGGAACTGAAGCTTTCTTT.

This chain uses TRBV9 with TRBJ2-3, with D perhaps TRBD2 (6 bases). CDR3 length equals 18 residues. The V end was cut by 2 bases, the J end by 2 bases, with 21 bases between. Germline V gene lookup returns CDR1 SGDLS and CDR2 YYNGEE. As DNA, the CDR3 is TGTGCCAGCAGCGTTACCCCCGGGACCGGAGGGTCCACAGATACGCAGTATTTT. Translated: CASSVTPGTGGSTDTQYF.

The CDR3 sequence is CASSQVWGALGPDTQYF. CDR3 nucleotides: TGCGCCAGCAGCCAAGTCTGGGGGGCCCTCGGTCCAGATACGCAGTATTTT. The chain recombines TRBV4-1 with TRBJ2-3; D could derive from TRBD1 or TRBD2 (6 bases each). Germline CDR1 reads MGHRA; CDR2 reads YSYEKL. The CDR3 runs to 17 residues. V shed 1 base and J shed 4 bases, with 18 bases lying between them.

The gene calls are TRBV12-5 and TRBJ1-2; D is unclear. The CDR3 loop spans 14 amino acids. V gave up 6 bases and J gave up 6 bases, with 17 bases separating them. Germline V gene sequence: CDR1 LGHNT, CDR2 FRNRAP. Here the CDR3 reads CASGRPPGEDGYTF. The CDR3 DNA follows: TGTGCTAGTGGACGACCCCCGGGTGAGGATGGCTACACCTTC.